A selection of T cell receptor beta chains follows, all from one sample in a study of cytomegalovirus exposure and HLA in healthy donors. Produced via immunoSEQ multiplex PCR; TCRdb's table is partial and in-frame only. This table holds roughly 110,000 clones, roughly two thirds found once. Sequenced material: PBMCs. These receptors came from a man in his late teens or twenties in good health and CMV-seropositive. Both conserved end residues are part of each CDR3. A D gene is named only where the DNA matches it firmly. Clone size is not always given. Where it is, it says once, few, many or a class for expanded clones.

length	J	V	D	size	DNA	CDR3
13	TRBJ1-3	TRBV7-9	NA	once	TGTGCCAGCAGCTCCGGACTCCAGTCCACCATATATTTT	CASSSGLQSTIYF
16	TRBJ1-5	TRBV28	NA	NA	TGTGCCAGCAGCTGGGTTTCAGGGCCGGCGGTGCAGCCCCAGCATTTT	CASSWVSGPAVQPQHF
17	TRBJ2-2	TRBV9	TRBD2	NA	TGTGCCAGCAGCGTTCCGGTAGGGACTAGCGGCACCGGGGAGCTGTTTTTT	CASSVPVGTSGTGELFF
18	TRBJ2-2	TRBV11-3	NA	NA	TGTGCCAGCAGCTCTTTTGACTGGGGCGGGGTGTCCCCCGGGGAGCTGTTTTTT	CASSSFDWGGVSPGELFF
14	TRBJ2-5	TRBV10-3	NA	NA	TGTGCCATCAGTGCAGCCGGGTCACAAGAGACCCAGTACTTC	CAISAAGSQETQYF
15	TRBJ2-5	TRBV10-3	TRBD2	NA	TGTGCCATCAGTCTAGCGGGGGGTCCTCTGGAGACCCAGTACTTC	CAISLAGGPLETQYF
17	TRBJ2-1	TRBV11-2	NA	once	TGTGCCAGCAGCTCAGGGGTTTGGGGCGAGGGCTACAATGAGCAGTTCTTC	CASSSGVWGEGYNEQFF
14	TRBJ2-7	TRBV4-1	TRBD1	once	TGCGCCAACAGCCAAGGACAGGGGCTCGGCGAGCAGTACTTC	CANSQGQGLGEQYF
17	TRBJ1-3	TRBV9	NA	few	TGTGCCAGCAGCCCCGACCCCCAGGCCCTCTCTGGAAACACCATATATTTT	CASSPDPQALSGNTIYF
12	TRBJ2-4	TRBV11-2	NA	NA	TGTGCCAGCAGCACCAGGAAAAACATTCAGTACTTC	CASSTRKNIQYF
15	TRBJ2-1	TRBV7-9	TRBD2	NA	TGTGCCAGCAGCCGCAGCGGGGGGGCATCTGGTGAGCAGTTCTTC	CASSRSGGASGEQFF
16	TRBJ2-3	TRBV19	NA	NA	TGTGCCAGTAGTATAGGTCCGGGAGCTGGCGCAGATACGCAGTATTTT	CASSIGPGAGADTQYF
18	TRBJ1-5	TRBV4-2	TRBD1	NA	TGTGCCAGCAGCCAAGATACAGGACAGGGCCCCGGAGGTCAGCCCCAGCATTTT	CASSQDTGQGPGGQPQHF
14	TRBJ1-2	TRBV19	NA	NA	TGTGCCAGTAGTATAGGACAGGAGACATATGGCTACACCTTC	CASSIGQETYGYTF
17	TRBJ1-6	TRBV5-1	TRBD1	NA	TGCGCCAGCAGCTTCCGGGGCGGACAGGGGGCAAATTCACCCCTCCACTTT	CASSFRGGQGANSPLHF
19	TRBJ2-2	TRBV5-1	TRBD2	NA	TGCGCCAGCAGCTTGCCGACTAGCGGGGGAGGTCTAACCACCGGGGAGCTGTTTTTT	CASSLPTSGGGLTTGELFF
18	TRBJ2-6	TRBV29-1	NA	few	TGCAGCGTTGCGTCCGGTCCCAGCGAATTCTCTGGGGCCAACGTCCTGACTTTC	CSVASGPSEFSGANVLTF
15	TRBJ2-3	TRBV19	NA	NA	TGTGCCAGTAGTAGTCGAACAGTAAGCACAGATACGCAGTATTTT	CASSSRTVSTDTQYF
14	TRBJ1-6	TRBV5-1	NA	NA	TGCGCCAGCAGTGAGGGGGTTGGGGGTTCACCCCTCCACTTT	CASSEGVGGSPLHF
16	TRBJ1-2	TRBV27	NA	once	TGTGCCAGCAGCGGCTTCGGGGGGGGGCGAGACTATGGCTACACCTTC	CASSGFGGGRDYGYTF
14	TRBJ2-3	TRBV6-5	NA	NA	TGTGCCAGCAGCTGGACTTTTTTAACAGATACGCAGTATTTT	CASSWTFLTDTQYF
14	TRBJ1-5	TRBV4-1	TRBD1	NA	TGCGCCAGCAGCCCGACAGGGCCCCATCAGCCCCAGCATTTT	CASSPTGPHQPQHF
14	TRBJ1-5	TRBV19	NA	NA	TGTGCCAGTAACCCCAGGGATCGGAATCAGCCCCAGCATTTT	CASNPRDRNQPQHF
15	TRBJ2-1	TRBV29-1	TRBD1	NA	TGCAGCGCCAAATCCGGGACAGGGGTATACAATGAGCAGTTCTTC	CSAKSGTGVYNEQFF
12	TRBJ1-2	TRBV28	NA	once	TGTGCCAGCAGTTTAGCGGCGGGGTTTAACACCTTC	CASSLAAGFNTF
15	TRBJ1-6	TRBV25-1	NA	NA	TGTGCCAGCAGTTCCCGGACAGCATATAATTCACCCCTCCACTTT	CASSSRTAYNSPLHF
14	TRBJ1-6	TRBV5-4	NA	NA	TGTGCCAGCAGCTTGGGCCCCCCTGGCTCACCCCTCCACTTT	CASSLGPPGSPLHF
18	TRBJ1-6	TRBV2	TRBD1	NA	TGTGCCAGCAGTGAAGCGCTTGGGACAGGGTACTATAATTCACCCCTCCACTTT	CASSEALGTGYYNSPLHF
14	TRBJ1-1	TRBV9	NA	NA	TGTGCCAGCAGCGTAGGGCAGGGGAAGGCTGAAGCTTTCTTT	CASSVGQGKAEAFF
16	TRBJ2-5	TRBV5-4	NA	once	TGTGCCAGCAGCTTGTCGCGCCCTCTTGGGGGGGAGACCCAGTACTTC	CASSLSRPLGGETQYF
13	TRBJ1-1	TRBV28	TRBD1	NA	TGTGCCATAACGGACAGGGAGGGCACTGAAGCTTTCTTT	CAITDREGTEAFF
15	TRBJ1-5	TRBV12-1	NA	NA	NA	CASSFVGQGNQPQHF
14	TRBJ1-2	TRBV27	NA	NA	TGTGCCAGCAGTTTCCGGACACCCAACTATGGCTACACCTTC	CASSFRTPNYGYTF
14	TRBJ1-2	TRBV7-9	NA	NA	TGTGCCAGCAGCCCAGGGCCTGAAAACTATGGCTACACCTTC	CASSPGPENYGYTF
15	TRBJ2-2	TRBV6-5	TRBD2	few	TGTGCCAGCTGGAATAGCGGGAGGTACACCGGGGAGCTGTTTTTT	CASWNSGRYTGELFF
15	TRBJ1-5	TRBV7-2	TRBD1	NA	TGTGCCAGCAGCAAGGGACAGGGGGGCAATCAGCCCCAGCATTTT	CASSKGQGGNQPQHF
14	TRBJ1-1	TRBV19	NA	NA	TGTGCCAGTAGTTTGTGGGCAGTGAACACTGAAGCTTTCTTT	CASSLWAVNTEAFF
14	TRBJ1-1	TRBV2	NA	NA	TGTGCCAGCAGTGCGGACAGAGCGGACACTGAAGCTTTCTTT	CASSADRADTEAFF
19	TRBJ2-2	TRBV28	NA	few	TGTGCCAGCAGTTTCTCTACCCCCGTGAGGGGGTTAAACACCGGGGAGCTGTTTTTT	CASSFSTPVRGLNTGELFF
15	TRBJ2-5	TRBV29-1	NA	NA	TGCAGCGTACCCTCACGACATCCCAAAAAAGAGACCCAGTACTTC	CSVPSRHPKKETQYF